Presented here are 27 T cell receptor beta chains from one specimen sequenced in a study of cytomegalovirus exposure and HLA in healthy donors. Primers for the PCR totalled 60 Vbeta and 13 Jbeta. The repertoire was sequenced with immunoSEQ multiplex PCR; TCRdb's copy has only in-frame clones and lacks some. The table has about 69,000 clones, approximately 72% seen once. Input material: PBMCs. These TCRs come from a woman in her twenties or thirties in good health and CMV-seronegative.

The chain combines TRBV29-1 with TRBJ2-1, with 9 nucleotides matching TRBD1. Germline values: CDR1 SQVTM, CDR2 ANQGSEA. The ends lost 4 bases at V and 7 bases at J; junction bases unmatched: 8. The CDR3 has 14 residues. The CDR3 spells CSVVLDRGANEQFF. CDR3 nucleotide sequence: TGCAGCGTTGTATTGGACAGGGGTGCGAATGAGCAGTTCTTC.

This chain joins TRBV20-1 and TRBJ1-2; D is uncertain. The CDR3 has 10 residues. V was pared by 8 bases and J by 8 bases, with 12 bases between. The germline CDR1 and CDR2 sequences are DFQATT and SNEGSKA (reference sequence). DNA for the CDR3: TGCAGTACCTGGGAGGAGGGCTACACCTTC. It translates to CSTWEEGYTF.

This clone was recorded a few times. The chain joins TRBV7-2 to TRBJ1-5; D not resolved. CDR3 size: 13 residues. Trimming cost V 4 bases and J 4 bases, with 8 bases left between them. Germline CDR1 and CDR2: SGHTA and FQGNSA. In DNA, the CDR3 is TGTGCCAGCAGCTCCAGAGGGAATCAGCCCCAGCATTTT. This gives the protein CASSSRGNQPQHF.

The CDR3 DNA is TGTGCCAGCAGCCCGACAGGAGATCAGCCCCAGCATTTT. Encoded protein: CASSPTGDQPQHF. The chain recombines TRBV7-9 with TRBJ1-5; possible D gene TRBD1, 6 bases. The CDR3 runs 13 residues. V lost 5 bases to trimming and J lost 5 bases, with 10 bases between them. Germline V gene sequence: CDR1 SEHNR, CDR2 FQNEAQ (reference sequence). The full variable domain, with the rest looked up from reference TRBV7-9 and TRBJ1-5, is DTGVSQNPRHKITKRGQNVTFRCDPISEHNRLYWYRQTLGQGPEFLTYFQNEAQLEKSRLLSDRFSAERPKGSFSTLEIQRTEQGDSAMYLCASSPTGDQPQHFGDGTRLSIL.

The chain employs TRBV12-2 and TRBJ1-1; TRBD1, as called in the table, went unchecked against the DNA. TRBV12-2 is termed a pseudogene. This CDR3 is 20 amino acids long. The DNA of the CDR3 is TGTGCAAGTCGCTTAGCGCTCTCCAACAGGGAGAGGGGGAAAGGCACTGAAGCTTTCTTT. Its translation is CASRLALSNRERGKGTEAFF.

This rearrangement joins TRBV6-5 to TRBJ2-7; D remains unclear. This CDR3 contains 15 residues. The germline V gene has CDR1 MNHEY and CDR2 SVGAGI. V dropped 0 bases and J dropped 5 bases, with 14 bases sitting between them. CDR3 region: CASSYSRVMRNEQYF. For the CDR3, the DNA is TGTGCCAGCAGTTACTCCCGGGTGATGAGGAACGAGCAGTACTTC.

The chain combines TRBV6-5 with TRBJ2-7; a possible D gene is TRBD1 (6 bases). Per germline, CDR1 MNHEY and CDR2 SVGAGI. The CDR3 loop spans 14 amino acids. Trimming pared 7 bases from V and 7 bases from J, leaving 20 bases between. The CDR3: CASTYREGVREQYF. As DNA, the CDR3 is TGTGCCAGCACCTACAGGGAAGGAGTGAGGGAGCAGTACTTC.

This chain connects TRBV5-4 to TRBJ1-3; D gene unclear. Trimming shortened V by 4 bases and J by 4 bases, and 12 bases separated the two germline ends. CDR1 is SGHNT, CDR2 YYREEE, per germline (reference sequence). CDR3 length: 14 residues. CDR3 loop: CASSHQQLGNTIYF. The CDR3 DNA sequence: TGTGCCAGCAGCCACCAGCAACTAGGAAACACCATATATTTT.

The chain is built from TRBV18 and TRBJ2-1, with D perhaps matching TRBD2 (6 bases). Per germline, CDR1 KGHSH and CDR2 LQKENI. This CDR3 has 14 amino acids. Trimming pared 1 base from V and 4 bases from J, leaving 8 bases between. CDR3 in amino acids: CASSPQAGYNEQFF. DNA for the CDR3: TGTGCCAGCTCACCACAGGCGGGGTACAATGAGCAGTTCTTC.

Only one count was recorded for this clone. V and J are TRBV7-8 and TRBJ2-7, with 10 bases aligning to TRBD2. The CDR3 is made up of 15 amino acids. Trimming removed 5 bases from V and 0 bases from J; junction bases left unmatched: 4. CDR1 SGHVS and CDR2 FQNEAQ come from the germline V gene. CDR3 amino acids: CASSRTSGLSYEQYF. The CDR3 DNA sequence: TGTGCCAGCAGCAGGACTAGCGGACTCTCCTACGAGCAGTACTTC.

This clone showed up just a few times. The chain recombines TRBV6-4 with TRBJ2-1; the match to TRBD1 covers 9 bases. Germline values: CDR1 MRHNA, CDR2 SNTAGT. The CDR3 length is 16 residues. V dropped 0 bases and J dropped 5; count of bases not matched to a gene: 5. The CDR3 region has the DNA TGTGCCAGCAGTGACTCAGGGGGACAGGGAAACAATGAGCAGTTCTTC. Translated: CASSDSGGQGNNEQFF.

This clone was picked up one time. This rearrangement joins TRBV4-3 to TRBJ1-1; the D is unclear. This CDR3 contains 11 residues. Germline CDR1 LGHNA, CDR2 YSLEER. V shed 4 bases and J shed 4 bases, with 4 bases lying between them. For the CDR3, the DNA is TGCGCCAGCAGCCGCGGCACTGAAGCTTTCTTT. Translating gives CASSRGTEAFF.

V usage is TRBV7-8 and J usage is TRBJ1-1, with D unresolved. The CDR3 is 14 amino acids. Trimming took off 2 bases at V and 1 base at J, with 8 bases between the two ends. Germline lookup yields CDR1 SGHVS and CDR2 FQNEAQ. The CDR3 coding sequence is TGTGCCAGCAGCTTAAACCGAGAGAACACTGAAGCTTTCTTT. Encoded protein: CASSLNRENTEAFF.

The chain couples TRBV4-3 to TRBJ1-4, with TRBD1 matching over 11 bases. The CDR3 is 16 residues long. Germline loops: CDR1 LGHNA, CDR2 YSLEER. V was clipped by 0 bases and J by 7 bases; unmatched bases: 4. CDR3: CASSQDGTGGSEKLFF. CDR3 DNA sequence: TGCGCCAGCAGCCAAGATGGGACAGGGGGTTCTGAAAAACTGTTTTTT.

V is TRBV5-8 and J is TRBJ1-1, with D unclear. CDR3 length equals 13 residues. With 4 bases removed from V and 7 bases from J, the gap between germline ends came to 14 bases. Germline CDR1 is SGHTS and CDR2 is YDEGEE. The chain's CDR3 is CASSTLTNREAFF. For the CDR3, the DNA is TGTGCCAGCAGCACCCTGACAAACCGTGAAGCTTTCTTT.

The rearrangement uses TRBV11-2 and TRBJ1-6; 9 bases line up with TRBD1. Germline CDR1 reads SGHAT; CDR2 reads FQNNGV. This CDR3 has 14 residues. V lost 4 bases and J lost 7; bases outside the gene matches: 2. The CDR3: CASSSGTGNSPLHF. The CDR3, as DNA: TGTGCCAGCAGCTCCGGGACAGGGAATTCACCCCTCCACTTT. The entire variable domain, with the rest obtained from reference TRBV11-2 and TRBJ1-6, is as follows: EAGVAQSPRYKIIEKRQSVAFWCNPISGHATLYWYQQILGQGPKLLIQFQNNGVVDDSQLPKDRFSAERLKGVDSTLKIQPAKLEDSAVYLCASSSGTGNSPLHFGNGTRLTVT.

This chain links TRBV6-1 with TRBJ1-6; 9 bases are shared with TRBD1. CDR1 and CDR2 from the germline V gene are MNHNS and SASEGT. The CDR3 runs 17 residues. V lost 1 base to trimming and J lost 6 bases; unmatched junction nucleotides: 7. The CDR3 sequence: CASSEGKGQGANSPLHF. In DNA, the CDR3 is TGTGCCAGCAGTGAAGGGAAGGGACAGGGTGCTAATTCACCCCTCCACTTT.

V and J are TRBV5-6 and TRBJ2-2, with TRBD2 as a possible D gene (7 bases). Trimming shortened V by 0 bases and J by 3 bases, and 12 bases separated the two germline ends. Germline CDR1 SGHDT, CDR2 YYEEEE. This CDR3 has 16 amino acids. CDR3 DNA: TGTGCCAGCAGCTTGGCCGCGGGGGCGCACACCGGGGAGCTGTTTTTT. Translated, it gives CASSLAAGAHTGELFF.

This clone was seen once. This sequence joins TRBV25-1 and TRBJ1-4; D ambiguous. The CDR3 runs 14 residues. V lost 4 bases and J lost 6, with 12 bases in between. Germline CDR1 and CDR2: MGHDK and SYGVNS. DNA for the CDR3: TGTGCCAGCAGTGTAAAGGGAGCTCATGAAAAACTGTTTTTT. Its translation: CASSVKGAHEKLFF.

The chain recombines TRBV18 with TRBJ1-1; 8 bases agree with TRBD1. Germline values: CDR1 KGHSH, CDR2 LQKENI. V shed 4 bases, J shed 0 bases, and the junction held 4 bases outside the gene matches. This CDR3 has 15 amino acids. The CDR3 DNA reads as TGTGCCAGCTCACGGGGACAGGCGCTGAACACTGAAGCTTTCTTT. Translation: CASSRGQALNTEAFF.

This clone was seen a handful of times. This chain joins TRBV19 and TRBJ1-1; D is uncertain. This CDR3 has 15 amino acids. Trimming took 3 bases from V and 2 from J, leaving 13 bases between them. CDR1 and CDR2 from the germline V gene are LNHDA and SQIVND (reference sequence). The CDR3: CASSMSGQANTEAFF. The CDR3 region has the DNA TGTGCCAGTAGTATGTCAGGCCAGGCTAACACTGAAGCTTTCTTT.

V and J are TRBV4-1 and TRBJ2-1; D not resolved. Trimming took off 6 bases at V and 6 bases at J, with 18 bases between the two ends. The germline V gene encodes CDR1 MGHRA and CDR2 YSYEKL. This CDR3 comprises 15 residues. The CDR3 DNA reads as TGCGCCAGCAGACTCACCCCCGAGGCCCCCAATGAGCAGTTCTTC. It codes for CASRLTPEAPNEQFF.

In its sample, this clone was seen a few times. The chain is built from TRBV6-1 and TRBJ1-1; the D is unclear. Trimming cost V 7 bases and J 4 bases, with 16 bases left between them. The CDR3 consists of 14 residues. Germline CDR1 MNHNS, CDR2 SASEGT. CDR3 DNA: TGTGCCAGCACCCCCCGGAGTGGCGGCACTGAAGCTTTCTTT. Translation: CASTPRSGGTEAFF.

This clone showed up just a few times. The J gene is TRBJ1-6, the V gene TRBV27, with 9 bases that match TRBD1. V was pared by 6 bases and J by 10 bases, with 4 bases of the junction left unmatched. This CDR3 region has 13 residues. Germline V gene data show CDR1 as MNHEY and CDR2 as SMNVEV (reference sequence). The CDR3 DNA reads as TGTGCCAGCAGGGACAGGGGAGGATCACCCCTCCACTTT. Protein sequence: CASRDRGGSPLHF.

This clone was picked up a small number of times. The V gene is TRBV10-3, the J gene TRBJ2-3; weak D call: TRBD2 (6 bases). Trimming shortened V by 8 bases and J by 6 bases, and 12 bases separated the two germline ends. CDR3 length equals 12 residues. Germline V gives CDR1 ENHRY, CDR2 SYGVKD. CDR3: CAISGTLDTQYF. The DNA for the CDR3 is TGTGCCATCTCAGGGACTTTGGATACGCAGTATTTT.

This clone was observed a few times. The germline gene is not matched at one end of the junction; a read error may be the cause. Other DNA sequences from this sample encode an identical CDR3 as well. This CDR3 is CASSLGSGSYNSPLHF. Written as DNA, the CDR3 is TGTGCCAGCAGCTTAGGGTCAGGCTCCTATAATTCTCCCCTCCACTTT. The chain carries TRBV7-2 and TRBJ1-6; D is unclear. CDR3 size: 16 residues. Germline values: CDR1 SGHTA, CDR2 FQGNSA.

This clone was seen a handful of times. One base separates it from a far larger clone, so it is likely a read error. This rearrangement joins TRBV7-2 to TRBJ1-6; D gene ambiguous. The CDR3 is 16 residues long. CDR1 and CDR2 (germline): SGHTA, FQGNSA. CDR3 in amino acids: CACSLGPGSYNSPLHF. The CDR3 region has the DNA TGTGCCTGCAGCTTAGGGCCAGGCTCCTATAATTCACCCCTCCACTTT.